The 12 T cell receptor beta chains given below trace back to one sample, sequenced in a study of Ad26.COV2.S vaccination and SARS-CoV-2 variants. TCRdb keeps only in-frame clones here, not all; method: immunoSEQ multiplex PCR. Found here are 250,000 to 300,000 clones, more than 75% of them singletons; the top ten hold under 4%. Treatment reported: roughly 18 received Ad26.COV2.S at low or high dose, single or two shots; about 5 received placebo; per-sample allocation not given. Samples were taken on day 63 after the first vaccine or placebo injection. This specimen was peripheral blood, taken in a trial of Ad26.COV2.S vaccine versus placebo. The receptors stem from a person between 18 and 65 years old who received the Ad26.COV2.S COVID-19 vaccine or a placebo.

V gene TRBV29-1 combines with J gene TRBJ1-2; 11 bases are shared with TRBD1. Trimming took 6 bases from V and 7 from J; bases not matched to a gene: 1. The germline V gene encodes CDR1 SQVTM and CDR2 ANQGSEA. The CDR3 is made up of 11 amino acids. The CDR3, as DNA: TGCAGCGTGGGACAGGGGGGTGGCTACACCTTC. Translation gives CSVGQGGGYTF. Drawing the rest from reference TRBV29-1 and TRBJ1-2, the complete variable domain is SAVISQKPSRDICQRGTSLTIQCQVDSQVTMMFWYRQQPGQSLTLIATANQGSEATYESGFVIDKFPISRPNLTFSTLTVSNMSPEDSSIYLCSVGQGGGYTFGSGTRLTVV.

The chain joins TRBV6-6 to TRBJ2-2; a possible D gene is TRBD2 (5 bases). Between the trimmed V and J ends, which lost 4 bases and 6 bases, there was a span of 15 bases. This CDR3 is 15 amino acids long. Looked up from germline, CDR1 is MNHNY and CDR2 is SVGAGI (reference sequence). The CDR3 DNA reads as TGTGCCAGCAGTTCTGAGGGAGTTGGGTCCGGGGAGCTGTTTTTT. Protein product: CASSSEGVGSGELFF.

This chain connects TRBV2 to TRBJ1-4, with D possibly matching TRBD1 (5 bases). From germline, CDR1 is SNHLY and CDR2 FYNNEI. The CDR3 length is 13 residues. V lost 6 bases, J lost 9 bases, and 14 bases lay in between. The CDR3 here is CASRRGEGKKLFF. CDR3 coding DNA: TGTGCCAGCAGGCGGGGGGAGGGCAAAAAACTGTTTTTT.

The chain combines TRBV11-3 with TRBJ2-1; 14 nucleotides line up with TRBD2. Germline CDR1 reads SGHNT; CDR2 reads YENEEA. Trimming took 1 base from V and 8 from J; bases not matched to a gene: 7. The CDR3 is 17 amino acids. DNA of the CDR3: TGTGCCAGCAGCTTAGGCCCGACTAGCGGGAGGGCCGATGAGCAGTTCTTC. Translated: CASSLGPTSGRADEQFF.

Turning to this clone: A junction boundary mismatches the germline segment, possibly from a read error. V is TRBV5-1 and J is TRBJ1-6; 8 bases map to TRBD1. Germline lookup yields CDR1 SGHRS and CDR2 YFSETQ. This CDR3 is built from 13 residues. CDR3 in DNA: TGCGCCAGCAGGTTGGACAGGGCTTCACCCCTCCACTTT. It codes for CASRLDRASPLHF.

The chain uses TRBV18 and TRBJ2-1; D may be TRBD2 (8 bases). V gave up 4 bases and J gave up 4 bases, with 20 bases separating them. The CDR3 consists of 17 residues. Per the germline V gene, CDR1 is KGHSH and CDR2 is LQKENI. DNA of the CDR3: TGTGCCAGCTCACAGAATGATATAGCGGGACAGTACAATGAGCAGTTCTTC. Its translation is CASSQNDIAGQYNEQFF.

The chain uses TRBV10-3 and TRBJ2-5; possible D gene TRBD1, 5 bases. Trimming removed 9 bases from V and 2 bases from J, with 10 bases in between. This CDR3 is built from 12 residues. From germline, CDR1 is ENHRY and CDR2 SYGVKD. The CDR3 sequence: CAIKGLQETQYF. The CDR3 nucleotides are TGTGCCATTAAGGGGCTACAAGAGACCCAGTACTTC.

This clone turned up a few times. The chain combines TRBV2 with TRBJ1-2; no firm D call. The V end lost 2 bases, the J end lost 4 bases, and 8 bases lay between the germline ends. This CDR3 is 13 amino acids long. Germline assignment: CDR1 SNHLY and CDR2 FYNNEI. The CDR3 spells CASSEKTGYGYTF. The CDR3 region has the DNA TGTGCCAGCAGTGAAAAGACCGGCTATGGCTACACCTTC.

The chain recombines TRBV11-2 with TRBJ2-7, with 10 bases identical to TRBD1. V was clipped by 7 bases and J by 4 bases; unmatched bases: 4. CDR1 and CDR2 (germline): SGHAT, FQNNGV. CDR3 length equals 13 residues. The CDR3 protein is CASTGQGGYEQYF. Here the CDR3 DNA reads TGTGCCAGCACCGGACAGGGGGGGTACGAGCAGTACTTC.

V is TRBV2 and J is TRBJ2-7; 13 bases match TRBD2. J gave up 0 bases and V 1 base, and 18 bases lay outside the gene matches. Germline assignment: CDR1 SNHLY and CDR2 FYNNEI. The CDR3 sequence is 22 residues long. In nucleotides, the CDR3 is TGTGCCAGCAGTGAAGAGGGGGGACTAGCGGGACTCCGAGGGCAGTTCTCCTACGAGCAGTACTTC. Translated: CASSEEGGLAGLRGQFSYEQYF. The full variable domain, in which reference TRBV2 and TRBJ2-7 provide the parts outside the CDR3, is EPEVTQTPSHQVTQMGQEVILRCVPISNHLYFYWYRQILGQKVEFLVSFYNNEISEKSEIFDDQFSVERPDGSNFTLKIRSTKLEDSAMYFCASSEEGGLAGLRGQFSYEQYFGPGTRLTVT.

The chain is built from TRBV15 and TRBJ2-1; D is undetermined. The CDR3 is made up of 13 amino acids. Trimming removed 1 base at V and 6 bases at J, with 7 bases between. Germline CDR1 reads LNHNV; CDR2 reads YYDKDF (reference sequence). This CDR3 is CATSRASVNEQFF. The CDR3 DNA follows: TGTGCCACCAGCAGAGCGAGTGTCAATGAGCAGTTCTTC.

This clone appeared a single time. The chain couples TRBV6-2 or TRBV6-3 to TRBJ1-5; D is ambiguous. V lost 2 bases and J 0 bases, leaving 14 bases between the germline ends. Germline CDR1 MNHEY, CDR2 SVGEGT. This CDR3 contains 17 residues. CDR3 protein: CASSYGQTFYSNQPQHF. CDR3 nucleotides: TGTGCCAGCAGTTACGGGCAGACCTTCTATAGCAATCAGCCCCAGCATTTT.